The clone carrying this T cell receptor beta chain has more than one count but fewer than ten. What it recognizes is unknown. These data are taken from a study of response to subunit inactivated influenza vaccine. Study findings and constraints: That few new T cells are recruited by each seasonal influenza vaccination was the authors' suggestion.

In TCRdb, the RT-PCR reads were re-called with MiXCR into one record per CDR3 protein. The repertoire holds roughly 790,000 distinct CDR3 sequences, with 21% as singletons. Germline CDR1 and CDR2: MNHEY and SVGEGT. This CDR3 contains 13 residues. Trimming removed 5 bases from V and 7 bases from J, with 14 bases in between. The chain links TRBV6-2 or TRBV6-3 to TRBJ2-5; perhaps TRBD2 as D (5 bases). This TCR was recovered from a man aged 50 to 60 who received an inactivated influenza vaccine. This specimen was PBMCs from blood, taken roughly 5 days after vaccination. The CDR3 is CASSDPGMLTQYF. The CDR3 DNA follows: TGTGCCAGCAGTGATCCGGGGATGTTGACCCAGTACTTC.